Below are 11 T cell receptor beta chains sequenced from a single sample in a study of blood T cells in healthy people across ages. A sample-barcoded 5' primer and a J-beta primer mix were used in a second PCR of roughly 7 to 11 cycles. TCRdb processed the 5' RACE reads anew with MiXCR; each CDR3 protein has one entry. The data hold around 800,000 distinct CDR3 sequences, with roughly 26% observed a single time. Separately, the same data were catalogued under a study of T cells of mothers and their children.

The specimen sequenced was blood. Every receptor here comes from a boy younger than 18 in good health.

V gene TRBV19 combines with J gene TRBJ1-1, with 10 bases fitting TRBD1. J was trimmed by 4 bases and V by 8 bases; bases with no gene match: 10. CDR3 length: 15 amino acids. The germline V gene has CDR1 LNHDA and CDR2 SQIVND (reference sequence). The CDR3 spells CASYAGTGVLTEAFF. DNA for the CDR3: TGTGCCAGTTATGCCGGGACAGGGGTTCTCACTGAAGCTTTCTTT.

This sequence joins TRBV7-3 and TRBJ2-1; TRBD2 matches at 9 bases. CDR1 and CDR2 (germline): SGHTA, FQGTGA. This CDR3 contains 16 residues. J gave up 6 bases and V 2 bases, and 8 bases lay outside the gene matches. CDR3 in amino acids: CASSLSRGGGVNEQFF. CDR3 DNA sequence: TGTGCCAGCAGCTTATCAAGAGGCGGGGGGGTCAATGAGCAGTTCTTC.

This clonotype was seen more than once but under ten times. The chain employs TRBV20-1 and TRBJ2-1; 11 positions match TRBD2. The length of the CDR3 is 14 residues. Germline loops: CDR1 DFQATT, CDR2 SNEGSKA (reference sequence). V lost 5 bases and J lost 7; bases outside the gene matches: 7. The CDR3 loop reads CSARISGGANEQFF. In DNA, the CDR3 is TGCAGTGCTCGGATTAGCGGGGGGGCGAATGAGCAGTTCTTC.

The V call is TRBV7-9, the J call TRBJ2-5; D is unresolved. The DNA matches TRBJ2-1 better at its end, which makes the J call doubtful. Germline V gene sequence: CDR1 SEHNR, CDR2 FQNEAQ (reference sequence). The CDR3 is 12 amino acids. CDR3 loop: CASSLKHNEQFF. Written as DNA, the CDR3 is TGTGCCAGCAGCTTAAAACACAATGAGCAGTTCTTC.

This clonotype occurred a few times. The gene calls are TRBV20-1 and TRBJ2-5; TRBD2 is a possible D gene (6 bases). Judging by the DNA end, TRBJ2-7 fits better; the J call may be wrong. The germline gives CDR1 DFQATT, CDR2 SNEGSKA (reference sequence). CDR3 length: 12 residues. The CDR3 DNA sequence: TGCAGTGGAATGGAGGGTTCCTACGAGCAGTACTTC. Translation gives CSGMEGSYEQYF.

This clonotype has a handful of counts. The rearrangement links TRBV3-1 to TRBJ2-7; D is unresolved. Germline CDR1 is LGHDT and CDR2 is YNNKEL (reference sequence). Trimming took 0 bases from V and 0 from J, leaving 6 bases between them. The CDR3 has 14 amino acids. The DNA for the CDR3 is TGTGCCAGCAGCCAAGAGTATAGCTCCTACGAGCAGTACTTC. The encoded protein is CASSQEYSSYEQYF.

This clonotype has only a few counts. V is TRBV5-1 and J is TRBJ2-3; the match to TRBD2 covers 7 bases. Germline CDR1 reads SGHRS; CDR2 reads YFSETQ. V gave up 0 bases and J gave up 4 bases; unmatched junction bases: 5. CDR3 size: 15 residues. The CDR3 nucleotides are TGCGCCAGCAGCTTGGAGTCTAGCGGAGCAGATACGCAGTATTTT. Protein sequence: CASSLESSGADTQYF.

This clonotype was seen a handful of times. The CDR3 region has the DNA TGTGCCAGCAGCCTCCAGACGAGTGGTGGCTACACCTTC. This translates into CASSLQTSGGYTF. V usage is TRBV14 and J usage is TRBJ1-2; D call uncertain. V lost 4 bases to trimming and J lost 7 bases, with 13 bases between them. From germline, CDR1 is SGHDN and CDR2 FVKESK. The CDR3 spans 13 residues.

The chain recombines TRBV5-4 with TRBJ2-5; D gene ambiguous. Germline values: CDR1 SGHNT, CDR2 YYREEE (reference sequence). Deletions cut 4 bases from V and 1 base from J, with 11 bases between. The CDR3 runs 14 residues. The CDR3 loop is CASSRWPVQETQYF. Written as DNA, the CDR3 is TGTGCCAGCAGCCGGTGGCCAGTCCAAGAGACCCAGTACTTC.

The J gene is TRBJ2-5, the V gene TRBV20-1; D is perhaps TRBD2 (6 bases). V was cut by 6 bases and J by 5 bases, with 16 bases left in between. Germline CDR1 DFQATT, CDR2 SNEGSKA (reference sequence). CDR3 length equals 13 residues. The CDR3 sequence: CSAGDGSRETQYF. Here the CDR3 DNA reads TGCAGTGCCGGAGACGGGAGCCGGGAGACCCAGTACTTC.

This clonotype was seen more than once but under ten times. The V and J genes are TRBV7-9 and TRBJ1-1; 7 bases align to TRBD1. Trimming removed 4 bases from V and 5 bases from J; junction bases left unmatched: 10. CDR1 is SEHNR, CDR2 FQNEAQ, per germline (reference sequence). The CDR3 runs 15 residues. As DNA, the CDR3 is TGTGCCAGCAGCTCCCAGGGGGGGCATGGGACTGAAGCTTTCTTT. It encodes CASSSQGGHGTEAFF.